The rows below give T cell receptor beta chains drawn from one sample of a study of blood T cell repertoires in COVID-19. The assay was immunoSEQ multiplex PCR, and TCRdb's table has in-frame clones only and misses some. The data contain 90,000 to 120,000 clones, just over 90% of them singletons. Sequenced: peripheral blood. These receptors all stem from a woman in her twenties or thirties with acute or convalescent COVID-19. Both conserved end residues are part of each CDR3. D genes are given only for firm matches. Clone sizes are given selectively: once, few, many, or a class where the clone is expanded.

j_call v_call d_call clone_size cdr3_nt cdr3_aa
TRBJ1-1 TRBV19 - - TGTGCCAGTACGGACAGAACCGAAGCTTTCTTT CASTDRTEAFF
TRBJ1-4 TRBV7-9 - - TGTGCCAGCAGCCCGGACAGCCTACATGAAAAACTGTTTTTT CASSPDSLHEKLFF
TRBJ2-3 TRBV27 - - TGTGCCACCTTACCTCAAGGGGGTGGGCGGACAGATACGCAGTATTTT CATLPQGGGRTDTQYF
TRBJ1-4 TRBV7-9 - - TGTGCCAGCAAGCCGAAAGGGGGTGAAGAAAAACTGTTTTTT CASKPKGGEEKLFF
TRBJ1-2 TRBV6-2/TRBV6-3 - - TGTGCCAGCAGTCTCTCCGGACAGAGTTTCTATGGCTACACCTTC CASSLSGQSFYGYTF
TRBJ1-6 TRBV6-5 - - TGTGCCAGCAGGCGGGACGGGGAAAATAATTCACCCCTCCACTTT CASRRDGENNSPLHF
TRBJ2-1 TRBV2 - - TGTGCCAGCAGTGTCAGGTTAACTTCCCGAAACAATGAGCAGTTCTTC CASSVRLTSRNNEQFF
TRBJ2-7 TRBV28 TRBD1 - TGTGCCAGCAGTCTCCGGGACAGGGAGGCCGAGCAGTACTTC CASSLRDREAEQYF
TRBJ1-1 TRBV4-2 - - TGTGCCAGCAGCCAAGCACGGGAAGTGCTTTACTTT CASSQAREVLYF
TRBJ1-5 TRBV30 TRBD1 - TGTGCCTGGAGTTTGGGACAGGGGGGGCAGCCCCAGCATTTT CAWSLGQGGQPQHF
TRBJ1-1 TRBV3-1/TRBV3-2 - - TGTGCCAGCAGCCAATGGGAGGAGAACACTGAAGCTTTCTTT CASSQWEENTEAFF
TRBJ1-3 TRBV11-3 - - TGTGCCAGCAGCTTTATCGGGGTTGGCGGAAACACCATATATTTT CASSFIGVGGNTIYF
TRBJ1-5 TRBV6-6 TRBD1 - TGTGCCAGCAGTTCCGGACAGGCGGGGCAGCCCCAGCATTTT CASSSGQAGQPQHF
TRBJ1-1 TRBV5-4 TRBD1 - TGTGCCAGCAGCCAGGACAGGGTGAACACTGAAGCTTTCTTT CASSQDRVNTEAFF
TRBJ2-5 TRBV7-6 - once TGTGCCAGCAGCTTAGGTGTAAGAACCGAACGGGAGACCCAGTACTTC CASSLGVRTERETQYF
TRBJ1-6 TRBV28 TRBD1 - TGTGCCAGCAGTTTATTGACAGGGGCGAATTCACCCCTCCACTTT CASSLLTGANSPLHF
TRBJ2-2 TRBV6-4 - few TGTGCCAGCAGTGACTCACCCGCTAGCGTCCTGAACACCGGGGAGCTGTTTTTT CASSDSPASVLNTGELFF
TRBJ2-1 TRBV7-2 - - TGTGCCAGCAGCTTAGCGATAGCAGGGGAGCAGTTCTTC CASSLAIAGEQFF
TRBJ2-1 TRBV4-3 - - TGCGCCAGCATGCCCTTCTTGAGCTCCTACAATGAGCAGTTCTTC CASMPFLSSYNEQFF
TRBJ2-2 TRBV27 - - TGTGCCAGCACCTCGGACTTGAACGGGGAGCTGTTTTTT CASTSDLNGELFF
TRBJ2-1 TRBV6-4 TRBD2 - TGTGCCAGCAGTGACCGACCGGGACTACCTTACAATGAGCAGTTCTTC CASSDRPGLPYNEQFF
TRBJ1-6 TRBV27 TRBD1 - TGTGCCAGCAGTTCGGGACAGACGAATTCACCCCTCCACTTT CASSSGQTNSPLHF
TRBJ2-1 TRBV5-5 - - TGTGCCAGCAGCTACCCCCTGCAGGCTGGGCACAATGAGCAGTTCTTC CASSYPLQAGHNEQFF
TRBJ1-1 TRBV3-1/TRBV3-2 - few TGTGCCAGCAGTCCACGGTGGGGGGGACTCCACACTGAAGCTTTCTTT CASSPRWGGLHTEAFF
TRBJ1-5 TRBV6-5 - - TGTGCCAGCAGTTACTCTTGGCAGGCTAGCAATCAGCCCCAGCATTTT CASSYSWQASNQPQHF
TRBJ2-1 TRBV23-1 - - TGCGCCAGCAGTCAATTGTGCCGGAGAACCATAAGCTCCTACAATGAGCAGTTCTTC CASSQLCRRTISSYNEQFF
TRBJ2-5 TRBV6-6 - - TGTGCCAGCAGATCAGGGGTAGAGACCCAGTACTTC CASRSGVETQYF
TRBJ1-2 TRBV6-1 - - TGTGCCAGCAGTGAATGGAGGGTAAATGGCTACACCTTC CASSEWRVNGYTF
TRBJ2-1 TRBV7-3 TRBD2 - TGTGCCAGCAGCTTAGGACTAGCGGCATATGGCGAGCAGTTCTTC CASSLGLAAYGEQFF
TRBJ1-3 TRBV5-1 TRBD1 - TGCGCCAGCAGCCTAGGGACAGACTCTGGAAACACCATATATTTT CASSLGTDSGNTIYF
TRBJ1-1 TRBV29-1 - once TGCAGCGTTCTTTTGGGGGGTACTGAAGCTTTCTTT CSVLLGGTEAFF
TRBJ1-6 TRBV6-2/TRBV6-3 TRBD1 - TGTGCCAGCAGTACGACGACAGGGTACTATAATTCACCCCTCCACTTT CASSTTTGYYNSPLHF
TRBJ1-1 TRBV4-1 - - TGCGCCATCTCGGACTATCCGAGGGACACTGAAGCTTTCTTT CAISDYPRDTEAFF
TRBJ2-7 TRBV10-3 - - TGTGCCATCAGTGAGTCTTTACGGGGTTCCTACGAGCAGTACTTC CAISESLRGSYEQYF
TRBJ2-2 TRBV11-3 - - TGTGCCAGCAGCCGATTCGGCGGAACAACCGGGGAGCTGTTTTTT CASSRFGGTTGELFF
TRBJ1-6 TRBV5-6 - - TGTGCCAGCAGCCCGGGGGGAGGATTTTCCCCCCTCCACTTT CASSPGGGFSPLHF
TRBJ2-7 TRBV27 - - TGTGCCAGCAGACCAGACCTCCAGGGAAGGAGAGAGCAGTACTTC CASRPDLQGRREQYF
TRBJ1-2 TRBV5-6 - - TGTGCCAGCAGCTCTTACAGCTATGGCTACACCTTC CASSSYSYGYTF
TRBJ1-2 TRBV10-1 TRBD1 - TGCGCCAGCAGTGGGGTAACAGGGGCCGTACCCCTGATGGGATATGGCTACACCTTC CASSGVTGAVPLMGYGYTF
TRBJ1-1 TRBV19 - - TGTGCCAGTAGTAATCAGGGTGTGAACACTGAAGCTTTCTTT CASSNQGVNTEAFF
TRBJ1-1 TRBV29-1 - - TGCAGCGTTGGGGCGGGGACCAACACTGAAGCTTTCTTT CSVGAGTNTEAFF
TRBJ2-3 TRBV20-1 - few TGCAGTGCTAGTTTCCGGGACTTAGCCTTCACAGATACGCAGTATTTT CSASFRDLAFTDTQYF
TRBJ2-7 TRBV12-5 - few TGTGCTAGTGGTTTGGGGACAGAATACGAGCAGTACTTC CASGLGTEYEQYF
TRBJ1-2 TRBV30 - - TGTGCCTGGAGTGTTCGAGAGGTTTTACGTGGCTACACCTTC CAWSVREVLRGYTF
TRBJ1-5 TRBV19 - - TGTGCCAGTAGCATAGGGACAATCAATCAGCCCCAGCATTTT CASSIGTINQPQHF
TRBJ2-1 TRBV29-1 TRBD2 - TGCAGCGTTGAAGATAGGGCTAGCGGGACCAATGAGCAGTTCTTC CSVEDRASGTNEQFF
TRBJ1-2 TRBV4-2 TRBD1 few TGTGCCAGCACCAGGACAGGGGTGGACGGCTACACCTTC CASTRTGVDGYTF
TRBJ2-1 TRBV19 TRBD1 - TGTGCCAGTTCTCGGAGGACAGGCTCCTACAATGAGCAGTTCTTC CASSRRTGSYNEQFF
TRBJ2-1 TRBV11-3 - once TGTGCCAGCAGCTTCTCCAATGAGCAGTTCTTC CASSFSNEQFF
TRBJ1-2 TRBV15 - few TGTGCCACCAGCAGAGGTGGGGAAGTAGCGGAAGGCTACACCTTC CATSRGGEVAEGYTF
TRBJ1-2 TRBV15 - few TGTGCCACCAGCAGAGATCCGGGTTCTACGGGGGGCGGCTACACCTTC CATSRDPGSTGGGYTF
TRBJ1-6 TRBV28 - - TGTGCCAGCAAAGCCTCAAATTCACCCCTCCACTTT CASKASNSPLHF